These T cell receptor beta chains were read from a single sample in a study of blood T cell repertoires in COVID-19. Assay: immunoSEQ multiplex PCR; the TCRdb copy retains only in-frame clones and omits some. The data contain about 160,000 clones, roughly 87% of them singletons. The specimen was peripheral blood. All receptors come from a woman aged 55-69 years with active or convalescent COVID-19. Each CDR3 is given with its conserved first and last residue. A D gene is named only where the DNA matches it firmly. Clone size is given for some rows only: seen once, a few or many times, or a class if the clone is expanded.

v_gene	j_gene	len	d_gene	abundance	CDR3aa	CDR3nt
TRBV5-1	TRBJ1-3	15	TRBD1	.	CASSIGTGDGNTIYF	TGCGCCAGCAGCATAGGGACAGGAGATGGAAACACCATATATTTT
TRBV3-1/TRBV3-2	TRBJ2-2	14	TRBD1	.	CASSQDDRDGELFF	TGTGCCAGCAGCCAAGATGACAGGGATGGGGAGCTGTTTTTT
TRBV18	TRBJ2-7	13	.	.	CASSRAGLYEQYF	TGTGCCAGCTCAAGGGCAGGGCTCTACGAGCAGTACTTC
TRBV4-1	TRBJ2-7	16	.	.	CASSQVTPGSLAEQYF	TGCGCCAGCAGCCAAGTAACCCCCGGGTCTTTGGCCGAGCAGTACTTC
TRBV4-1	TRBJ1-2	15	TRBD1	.	CASSQVGQGLRGYTF	TGCGCCAGCAGCCAAGTAGGACAGGGGTTACGAGGCTACACCTTC
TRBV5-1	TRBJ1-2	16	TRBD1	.	CASSVQPSGTVYGYTF	TGCGCCAGCAGCGTCCAACCCTCCGGGACAGTCTATGGCTACACCTTC
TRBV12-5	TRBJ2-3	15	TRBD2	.	CASGAGGPSTDTQYF	TGTGCTAGTGGCGCGGGGGGGCCGAGCACAGATACGCAGTATTTT
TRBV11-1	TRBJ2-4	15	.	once	CASSSGHIAKNIQYF	TGTGCCAGCAGCTCGGGACACATAGCCAAAAACATTCAGTACTTC
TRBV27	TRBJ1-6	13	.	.	CASSLSPDSPLHF	TGTGCCAGCAGTTTATCCCCAGATTCACCCCTCCACTTT
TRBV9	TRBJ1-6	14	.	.	CASSAQGSNSPLHF	TGTGCCAGCAGCGCACAGGGAAGTAATTCACCCCTCCACTTT
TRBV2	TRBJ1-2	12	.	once	CASINRNYGYTF	TGTGCCAGCATCAACAGGAACTATGGCTACACCTTC
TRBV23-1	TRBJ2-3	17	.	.	CASSQSGGPSSTDTQYF	TGCGCCAGCAGTCAATCGGGAGGCCCTTCTAGCACAGATACGCAGTATTTT
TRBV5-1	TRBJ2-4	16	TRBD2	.	CASSPGTSGEVDIQYF	TGCGCCAGCAGCCCGGGGACTAGCGGGGAGGTGGACATTCAGTACTTC
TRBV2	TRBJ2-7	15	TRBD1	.	CASSDGQGSPSEQYF	TGTGCCAGCAGTGATGGACAGGGAAGCCCATCCGAGCAGTACTTC
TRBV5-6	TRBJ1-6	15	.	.	CASLEEGSGGSPLHF	TGTGCCAGCTTGGAAGAGGGGTCCGGGGGGTCACCCCTCCACTTT
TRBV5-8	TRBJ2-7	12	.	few	CASRWSSYEQYF	TGTGCCAGCAGGTGGAGCTCCTACGAGCAGTACTTC
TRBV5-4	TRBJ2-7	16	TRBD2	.	CASSLGGTSASYEQYF	TGTGCCAGCAGCTTGGGGGGGACTAGCGCCAGCTACGAGCAGTACTTC
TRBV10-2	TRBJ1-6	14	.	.	CASSEQAYNSPLHF	TGCGCCAGCAGTGAACAGGCTTATAATTCACCCCTCCACTTT
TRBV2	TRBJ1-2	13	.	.	CASGRGGSLGYTF	TGTGCCAGCGGGAGGGGGGGCTCATTAGGCTACACCTTC
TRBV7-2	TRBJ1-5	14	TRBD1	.	CASSLGTGAQPQHF	TGTGCCAGCAGCTTAGGGACAGGGGCTCAGCCCCAGCATTTT
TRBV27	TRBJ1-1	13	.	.	CASSSTRNTEAFF	TGTGCCAGCAGTTCGACACGGAACACTGAAGCTTTCTTT
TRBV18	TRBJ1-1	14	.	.	CASSPLGGDTEAFF	TGTGCCAGCTCACCACTAGGAGGGGACACTGAAGCTTTCTTT
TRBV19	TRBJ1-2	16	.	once	CASSRGTLLANYGYTF	TGTGCCAGTAGTAGAGGTACATTATTAGCTAACTATGGCTACACCTTC
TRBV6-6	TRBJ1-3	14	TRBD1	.	CASSPGGAGNTIYF	TGTGCCAGCAGTCCAGGGGGAGCTGGAAACACCATATATTTT
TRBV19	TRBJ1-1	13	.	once	CASKLQGGTEAFF	TGTGCCAGTAAATTACAGGGTGGCACTGAAGCTTTCTTT
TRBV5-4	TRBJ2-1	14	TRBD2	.	CASSLLARYNEQFF	TGTGCCAGCAGCTTACTAGCGCGATACAATGAGCAGTTCTTC
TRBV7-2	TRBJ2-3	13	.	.	CASRLTGSDTQYF	TGTGCCAGCAGACTTACAGGGTCAGATACGCAGTATTTT